A single sample is the source of the 15 T cell receptor beta chains below, sequenced in a study of blood T cell repertoires in COVID-19. Assay: immunoSEQ multiplex PCR; the TCRdb copy retains only in-frame clones and omits some. The sample lists roughly 200,000 clones; 83% were seen once. The sample was peripheral blood. These receptor sequences come from a woman aged 30 to 39 with COVID-19, enrolled during active disease.

In this sample, this clone turned up a few times. V gene TRBV7-2 combines with J gene TRBJ2-3; maybe TRBD2 (5 bases). V was clipped by 5 bases and J by 5 bases, with 17 bases between them. The CDR3 contains 15 residues. Germline V lookup: CDR1 SGHTA, CDR2 FQGNSA. The CDR3 here is CASSPGGTRRDTQYF. The CDR3, as DNA: TGTGCCAGCAGCCCTGGAGGTACCCGAAGAGATACGCAGTATTTT. The whole variable domain, filled in from reference TRBV7-2 and TRBJ2-3, reads GAGVSQSPSNKVTEKGKDVELRCDPISGHTALYWYRQSLGQGLEFLIYFQGNSAPDKSGLPSDRFSAERTGGSVSTLTIQRTQQEDSAVYLCASSPGGTRRDTQYFGPGTRLTVL.

The chain uses TRBV5-1 and TRBJ2-1; 10 nucleotides align to TRBD2. From germline, CDR1 is SGHRS and CDR2 YFSETQ. The length of the CDR3 is 16 residues. V lost 3 bases to trimming and J lost 2 bases; unmatched junction nucleotides: 5. The CDR3 region is CASSYNGLAAYNEQFF. CDR3 sequence (DNA): TGCGCCAGCAGCTATAACGGACTAGCGGCCTACAATGAGCAGTTCTTC.

V usage is TRBV5-1 and J usage is TRBJ2-7; TRBD1 is a possible D gene (6 bases). The CDR3 sequence is 12 residues long. V was trimmed by 4 bases and J by 9 bases, leaving 14 bases between them. Germline V CDR1 and CDR2: SGHRS, YFSETQ. The CDR3 region has the DNA TGCGCCAGCAGCACCAACCGGGACATGCAGTACTTC. Its translation is CASSTNRDMQYF.

The chain links TRBV4-2 to TRBJ1-6, with D maybe TRBD1 (5 bases). The CDR3 contains 16 residues. The germline V gene encodes CDR1 LGHNA and CDR2 YNFKEQ. V lost 8 bases and J 5 bases, leaving 19 bases between the germline ends. The CDR3 coding sequence is TGTGCCAGCCAGGAGTCAGGGACTTCAGATAATTCACCCCTCCACTTT. This sequence encodes CASQESGTSDNSPLHF.

The rearrangement joins TRBV7-9 to TRBJ2-7, with D perhaps TRBD2 (5 bases). The germline gives CDR1 SEHNR, CDR2 FQNEAQ (reference sequence). Trimming removed 4 bases at V and 3 bases at J, with 7 bases between. This CDR3 comprises 12 residues. The CDR3 loop reads CASSSRGYEQYF. CDR3 coding DNA: TGTGCCAGCAGCTCCCGGGGCTACGAGCAGTACTTC.

CDR3 sequence: CASRIGQGRGETQYF. CDR3 bases: TGTGCCAGTAGAATTGGACAGGGTAGGGGAGAGACCCAGTACTTC. The genes are TRBV19 and TRBJ2-5; 8 bases align to TRBD1. With V trimmed by 6 bases and J by 4 bases, 10 bases remained unmatched. The germline V gene encodes CDR1 LNHDA and CDR2 SQIVND (reference sequence). The CDR3 consists of 15 residues.

The chain couples TRBV7-8 to TRBJ1-6; 11 positions match TRBD1. The CDR3 has 15 amino acids. From germline, CDR1 is SGHVS and CDR2 FQNEAQ. After removal of 4 bases from V and 8 bases from J, the junction contained 4 bases not matched to a gene. The CDR3 sequence: CASSYGQGADSPLHF. CDR3 nucleotide sequence: TGTGCCAGCAGCTACGGACAGGGGGCAGATTCACCCCTCCACTTT.

This clone was seen only a few times. V gene TRBV7-8 combines with J gene TRBJ1-2; no clear D. The germline V and J ends were trimmed by 0 bases and 4 bases, with 9 bases remaining between them. Germline CDR1 SGHVS, CDR2 FQNEAQ. CDR3 size: 14 residues. The CDR3 loop is CASSLAAGSYGYTF. The DNA for the CDR3 is TGTGCCAGCAGCTTAGCGGCAGGCTCCTATGGCTACACCTTC.

The chain uses TRBV12-3 or TRBV12-4 and TRBJ2-3; D unresolved. The germline V and J ends were trimmed by 2 bases and 5 bases, with 5 bases remaining between them. The CDR3 is 12 residues long. The CDR3 is CASSLFGDTQYF. The CDR3 DNA follows: TGTGCCAGCAGTTTATTCGGAGATACGCAGTATTTT.

The genes are TRBV5-4 and TRBJ2-7, with TRBD1 identical over 7 bases. J lost 2 bases, V lost 3 bases, and 5 bases had no gene match. CDR1 and CDR2 from the germline V gene are SGHNT and YYREEE (reference sequence). This CDR3 spans 14 amino acids. Here the CDR3 DNA reads TGTGCCAGCAGCTCACAGGACAGGCCCTACGAGCAGTACTTC. Amino acid sequence: CASSSQDRPYEQYF.

This clone was seen just once. Written as DNA, the CDR3 is TGTGCCAGCAGCGACACTAGGTCGGAGGAGCAGTACTTC. It translates to CASSDTRSEEQYF. This chain joins TRBV2 and TRBJ2-7, with D perhaps TRBD2 (5 bases). There are 13 residues in the CDR3. The germline CDR1 and CDR2 sequences are SNHLY and FYNNEI. Trimming cost V 6 bases and J 7 bases, with 16 bases left between them. The variable domain in full, with the rest retrieved from reference TRBV2 and TRBJ2-7, is EPEVTQTPSHQVTQMGQEVILRCVPISNHLYFYWYRQILGQKVEFLVSFYNNEISEKSEIFDDQFSVERPDGSNFTLKIRSTKLEDSAMYFCASSDTRSEEQYFGPGTRLTVT.

The rearrangement joins TRBV30 to TRBJ2-3; the match to TRBD2 covers 12 bases. This CDR3 spans 19 amino acids. From germline, CDR1 is GTSNPN and CDR2 SVGIG (reference sequence). After removal of 0 bases from V and 5 bases from J, the junction contained 15 bases not matched to a gene. CDR3 in DNA: TGTGCCTGGAGTGTTCGTCGAGGAAGACTAGCGGGGGATAAAGATACGCAGTATTTT. It translates to CAWSVRRGRLAGDKDTQYF.

The chain recombines TRBV18 with TRBJ1-4; weak D call: TRBD1 (5 bases). CDR3 length equals 15 residues. CDR1 and CDR2 (germline): KGHSH, LQKENI. Between the trimmed V and J ends, which lost 3 bases and 4 bases, there was a span of 12 bases. The CDR3 DNA sequence: TGTGCCAGCTCACCTGGGACGGGAGGTAATGAAAAACTGTTTTTT. It yields the protein CASSPGTGGNEKLFF.

The chain links TRBV3-1 (or the pseudogene TRBV3-2) to TRBJ2-7; a possible D gene is TRBD2 (6 bases). Germline V gene lookup returns CDR1 LGHDT and CDR2 YNNKEL (reference sequence). The CDR3 covers 14 residues. Trimming left V 5 bases short and J 4 bases short, with 15 bases between. The CDR3: CASSNSRGGYEQYF. The CDR3 coding sequence is TGTGCCAGCAGCAACTCGCGGGGCGGGTACGAGCAGTACTTC.

The rearrangement uses TRBV5-6 and TRBJ2-3, with 8 bases that match TRBD2. CDR1 SGHDT and CDR2 YYEEEE come from the germline V gene. V lost 3 bases, J lost 3 bases, and 6 bases stayed unmatched. This CDR3 has 15 residues. The CDR3 DNA reads as TGTGCCAGCAGCTCCCCCCAGCGGGGGACAGATACGCAGTATTTT. It is translated as CASSSPQRGTDTQYF.